This entry lists 32 T cell receptor beta chains sequenced from one sample in a study of beta chain features in type 1 diabetes. General study results and limits: Among patients with Type 1 diabetes, TCRB CDR3s were moderately but significantly shorter in every one of the four CD4+ subsets.

Since all of the isolated RNA was reverse transcribed, expressed TCRB transcripts were what got sequenced. Libraries were prepared by immunoSEQ multiplex PCR; TCRdb keeps only in-frame clonotypes and omits some of them. Of roughly 290,000 clones listed, 15% are singletons. For these TCRs, the target antigens are not known. Sequencing used naive CD4+ T cells from blood. The source is a man aged 18-30 years with type 1 diabetes.

V and J are TRBV6-1 and TRBJ2-7; 11 bases map to TRBD2. The length of the CDR3 is 17 residues. Germline loops: CDR1 MNHNS, CDR2 SASEGT. V shed 6 bases and J 2 bases; nucleotides not matched to a gene: 12. CDR3 sequence: CASSERMTSGTPYEQYF. The CDR3 DNA follows: TGTGCCAGCAGCGAAAGAATGACTAGCGGGACCCCCTACGAGCAGTACTTC.

This clone was seen only a few times. The chain combines TRBV5-1 with TRBJ2-5, with D tentatively TRBD2 (6 bases). This CDR3 region has 15 residues. The germline V gene encodes CDR1 SGHRS and CDR2 YFSETQ. V dropped 7 bases and J dropped 1 base, with 17 bases sitting between them. The CDR3 is CASQSVGGTQETQYF. In DNA form, the CDR3 reads TGCGCCAGCCAATCCGTAGGAGGGACCCAAGAGACCCAGTACTTC.

The chain employs TRBV5-4 and TRBJ2-1; TRBD2 agrees at 10 bases. This CDR3 comprises 16 residues. Germline trimming cut 6 bases from V and 2 bases from J; bases unmatched to any gene: 8. The germline V gene encodes CDR1 SGHNT and CDR2 YYREEE (reference sequence). CDR3 DNA sequence: TGTGCCAGCACCCAGACTAGCGGGTCGACCTACAATGAGCAGTTCTTC. Translated, it gives CASTQTSGSTYNEQFF.

This clone occurred a few times. CDR3 nucleotides: TGCAGCGTCGGTCGACTAAGTTTGTCAGATACGCAGTATTTT. As protein: CSVGRLSLSDTQYF. This chain uses TRBV29-1 with TRBJ2-3, with a tentative D call TRBD2 (5 bases). This CDR3 comprises 14 residues. Germline CDR1 is SQVTM and CDR2 is ANQGSEA. The V and J ends lost 6 bases and 4 bases respectively, with 17 bases between them.

The chain couples TRBV5-4 to TRBJ2-5; D uncertain. The germline V gene has CDR1 SGHNT and CDR2 YYREEE (reference sequence). V shed 3 bases and J shed 7 bases, with 10 bases lying between them. This CDR3 has 12 residues. The CDR3 DNA reads as TGTGCCAGCAGCTACTCCGGTAGGACCCAGTACTTC. Translating gives CASSYSGRTQYF.

Only a few counts were recorded for this clone. The CDR3 is CAWSVSGRLQYGYTF. In DNA form, the CDR3 reads TGTGCCTGGAGTGTGAGCGGTCGGTTGCAATATGGCTACACCTTC. The chain is built from TRBV30 and TRBJ1-2; D uncertain. Trimming left V 0 bases short and J 5 bases short, with 16 bases between. The CDR3 totals 15 residues. Germline V gives CDR1 GTSNPN, CDR2 SVGIG (reference sequence).

The table lists this clone with a few counts. The chain has TRBV15 and TRBJ1-5, with 7 bases lining up with TRBD1. The CDR3 is 16 residues long. The V gene end was trimmed by 0 bases and the J gene end by 5 bases; junction bases not matched to a gene: 7. Germline-derived CDR1 and CDR2 are LNHNV and YYDKDF (reference sequence). The CDR3 DNA follows: TGTGCCACCAGCAGAGAGAGGGACAGCCTCTATCAGCCCCAGCATTTT. Protein sequence: CATSRERDSLYQPQHF.

The rearrangement joins TRBV29-1 to TRBJ2-2; possibly TRBD1 for D (5 bases). V was pared by 4 bases and J by 0 bases, with 18 bases between. Germline-derived CDR1 and CDR2 are SQVTM and ANQGSEA. CDR3 length: 17 amino acids. The CDR3 DNA sequence: TGCAGCGTTGCTCAAACAGGCCACTCCGCGAACACCGGGGAGCTGTTTTTT. This translates into CSVAQTGHSANTGELFF.

The CDR3 is CASSVEASGSRTDTQYF. CDR3 nucleotide sequence: TGTGCCAGCAGCGTAGAGGCTAGCGGGAGCAGGACAGATACGCAGTATTTT. V usage is TRBV9 and J usage is TRBJ2-3; 10 bases fit TRBD2. Losses at the gene ends were 0 bases for V and 3 bases for J; bases not matched to a gene: 7. The CDR3 is 17 amino acids. Germline V gives CDR1 SGDLS, CDR2 YYNGEE.

This clone was seen more than once but under ten times. This chain joins TRBV9 and TRBJ2-3; TRBD2 matches at 15 bases. CDR3 length: 16 amino acids. Trimming removed 2 bases from V and 4 bases from J; junction bases left unmatched: 2. CDR1 and CDR2 from the germline V gene are SGDLS and YYNGEE. CDR3 nucleotides: TGTGCCAGCAGCGTGGGACTAGCGGGAGGACCAGATACGCAGTATTTT. As protein: CASSVGLAGGPDTQYF.

This clone was seen a few times. The chain joins TRBV27 to TRBJ2-3, with unresolved D. Trimming pared 4 bases from V and 3 bases from J, leaving 14 bases between. In germline, CDR1 is MNHEY, CDR2 SMNVEV (reference sequence). This CDR3 is 15 amino acids long. The CDR3 sequence is CASSYETGGTDTQYF. CDR3 coding DNA: TGTGCCAGCAGTTACGAGACTGGTGGGACAGATACGCAGTATTTT.

The gene calls are TRBV7-9 and TRBJ2-1; maybe TRBD2 (6 bases). The V gene's germline CDR1 is SEHNR and CDR2 FQNEAQ (reference sequence). The CDR3 consists of 16 residues. The V gene lost 3 bases and the J gene lost 6 bases, with 18 bases spanning the gap. CDR3 loop: CASSFPRGRSGNEQFF. The CDR3 bases are TGTGCCAGCAGCTTCCCCAGAGGGAGGTCGGGCAATGAGCAGTTCTTC. The full variable domain, in which reference TRBV7-9 and TRBJ2-1 provide the parts outside the CDR3, is DTGVSQNPRHKITKRGQNVTFRCDPISEHNRLYWYRQTLGQGPEFLTYFQNEAQLEKSRLLSDRFSAERPKGSFSTLEIQRTEQGDSAMYLCASSFPRGRSGNEQFFGPGTRLTVL.

The V call is TRBV28, the J call TRBJ2-7; D perhaps matches TRBD1 (5 bases). CDR1 MDHEN and CDR2 SYDVKM come from the germline V gene. Between the trimmed V and J ends, which lost 7 bases and 2 bases, there was a span of 9 bases. The CDR3 runs to 12 residues. The CDR3 loop reads CASTTGAYEQYF. The CDR3 DNA is TGTGCCAGCACCACAGGAGCCTACGAGCAGTACTTC.

This chain uses TRBV30 with TRBJ1-4; maybe TRBD1 (6 bases). The CDR3 has 14 residues. V lost 0 bases and J lost 7, with 12 bases in between. Germline V CDR1 and CDR2: GTSNPN, SVGIG (reference sequence). CDR3 protein: CAWSVPGEGEKLFF. The CDR3 bases are TGTGCCTGGAGTGTCCCAGGGGAAGGTGAAAAACTGTTTTTT. Complete variable domain (other parts from reference TRBV30 and TRBJ1-4): SQTIHQWPATLVQPVGSPLSLECTVEGTSNPNLYWYRQAAGRGLQLLFYSVGIGQISSEVPQNLSASRPQDRQFILSSKKLLLSDSGFYLCAWSVPGEGEKLFFGSGTQLSVL.

V usage is TRBV29-1 and J usage is TRBJ2-7; weak D call: TRBD2 (5 bases). The CDR3 runs 13 residues. Per germline, CDR1 SQVTM and CDR2 ANQGSEA. The CDR3 DNA follows: TGCAGGGCTCCGCCCGGACTCCCCTACGAGCAGTACTTC. Protein: CRAPPGLPYEQYF.

The chain recombines TRBV28 with TRBJ2-7; 8 bases fit TRBD2. The V and J ends lost 10 bases and 3 bases, in that order; junction bases with no gene match: 5. This CDR3 region has 12 residues. Germline V lookup: CDR1 MDHEN, CDR2 SYDVKM. CDR3 sequence reads: CATRGGHYEQYF. The CDR3 DNA reads as TGTGCCACCCGGGGGGGCCACTACGAGCAGTACTTC. The complete variable domain, with remaining parts taken from reference TRBV28 and TRBJ2-7, reads DVKVTQSSRYLVKRTGEKVFLECVQDMDHENMFWYRQDPGLGLRLIYFSYDVKMKEKGDIPEGYSVSREKKERFSLILESASTNQTSMYLCATRGGHYEQYFGPGTRLTVT.

There are a few counts of this clone. The chain joins TRBV13 to TRBJ2-3; D is perhaps TRBD2 (5 bases). Trimming removed 4 bases at V and 4 bases at J, with 12 bases between. The CDR3 sequence is 14 residues long. The germline gives CDR1 PRHDT, CDR2 FYEKMQ (reference sequence). The CDR3 spells CASSSTLGSDTQYF. CDR3 DNA: TGTGCCAGCAGCTCCACACTAGGCTCAGATACGCAGTATTTT.

This sequence joins TRBV7-2 and TRBJ2-1, with 8 nucleotides matching TRBD1. V lost 5 bases to trimming and J lost 4 bases; unmatched junction nucleotides: 7. Germline V gene data show CDR1 as SGHTA and CDR2 as FQGNSA. The CDR3 has 15 residues. Here the CDR3 DNA reads TGTGCCAGCAGCCTCACCGGACAGGGTTACAATGAGCAGTTCTTC. Translated, it gives CASSLTGQGYNEQFF.

This clone turned up a few times. The gene calls are TRBV28 and TRBJ2-7; 8 positions agree with TRBD2. With 8 bases clipped from V and 7 bases from J, the junction kept 10 bases outside the gene matches. Germline-derived CDR1 and CDR2 are MDHEN and SYDVKM. The CDR3 extends over 13 amino acids. In DNA, the CDR3 is TGTGCCAGCGGATTAGCGGGATTCGGGGAGCAGTACTTC. Its protein is CASGLAGFGEQYF.

This clone turned up a few times. This chain links TRBV15 with TRBJ2-1, with TRBD1 as a possible D gene (6 bases). The germline V gene has CDR1 LNHNV and CDR2 YYDKDF (reference sequence). CDR3 length: 17 residues. V gave up 0 bases and J gave up 4 bases, with 16 bases separating them. CDR3 in DNA: TGTGCCACCAGCAGAGAGGGGGCCAGGGTCACATACAATGAGCAGTTCTTC. Translated: CATSREGARVTYNEQFF.

This clone was observed a handful of times. This chain joins TRBV9 and TRBJ2-6, with a weak D call TRBD1 (5 bases). The germline V gene encodes CDR1 SGDLS and CDR2 YYNGEE. V lost 2 bases and J lost 4, with 10 bases in between. This CDR3 region has 15 residues. The CDR3 DNA reads as TGTGCCAGCAGCGTCAGGGATGCCGGGGCCAACGTCCTGACTTTC. The encoded protein is CASSVRDAGANVLTF.

This clone came up a few times. As DNA, the CDR3 is TGCACCAGCAGCCAAGATGGGTCCGCCGGGAGAACAGATACGCAGTATTTT. Translation gives CTSSQDGSAGRTDTQYF. V gene TRBV1 combines with J gene TRBJ2-3; the table's D gene call, TRBD2, was not cross checked with the DNA. TRBV1 is given as a pseudogene. The CDR3 loop spans 17 amino acids.

CDR3 amino acids: CAWSPLRRSQFF. CDR3 DNA: TGTGCCTGGAGTCCCCTCAGGCGTTCCCAGTTCTTC. The chain couples TRBV30 to TRBJ2-1; D ambiguous. CDR3 length equals 12 residues. In germline, CDR1 is GTSNPN, CDR2 SVGIG (reference sequence). V lost 2 bases, J lost 13 bases, and 15 bases lay in between.

This chain joins TRBV7-9 and TRBJ2-1; 11 nucleotides match TRBD2. This CDR3 is 16 amino acids long. V was clipped by 5 bases and J by 4 bases; unmatched bases: 7. Germline lookup yields CDR1 SEHNR and CDR2 FQNEAQ (reference sequence). DNA for the CDR3: TGTGCCAGCAGCCCACGACTAGCGGGACTTTACAATGAGCAGTTCTTC. Encoded protein: CASSPRLAGLYNEQFF. Variable domain in full (rest from reference TRBV7-9 and TRBJ2-1): DTGVSQNPRHKITKRGQNVTFRCDPISEHNRLYWYRQTLGQGPEFLTYFQNEAQLEKSRLLSDRFSAERPKGSFSTLEIQRTEQGDSAMYLCASSPRLAGLYNEQFFGPGTRLTVL.

This clone has just a few counts. The chain uses TRBV18 and TRBJ2-7; 8 nucleotides match TRBD1. The germline CDR1 and CDR2 sequences are KGHSH and LQKENI. With 3 bases clipped from V and 0 bases from J, the junction kept 7 bases outside the gene matches. CDR3 length equals 16 residues. The CDR3 sequence is CASSPPRQGSSYEQYF. For the CDR3, the DNA is TGTGCCAGCTCACCTCCCCGACAGGGGAGCTCCTACGAGCAGTACTTC.

V is TRBV27 and J is TRBJ2-5; 10 bases align to TRBD1. In germline, CDR1 is MNHEY, CDR2 SMNVEV (reference sequence). V shed 5 bases and J 6 bases; nucleotides not matched to a gene: 9. The CDR3 consists of 15 residues. The CDR3 region is CASSAAPGQGKTQYF. The DNA for the CDR3 is TGTGCCAGCAGTGCCGCACCGGGACAGGGGAAGACCCAGTACTTC.

The V and J genes are TRBV6-5 and TRBJ2-7; TRBD1 agrees at 8 bases. CDR3 size: 14 residues. The J segment lost 6 bases and the V segment lost 5 bases, leaving 9 bases of the junction unmatched. Germline loops: CDR1 MNHEY, CDR2 SVGAGI. CDR3 bases: TGTGCCAGCAGTCGTGGACAGGGAATAGGCGAGCAGTACTTC. Its protein product is CASSRGQGIGEQYF.

Turning to this clone: Other DNA sequences of this sample code for an identical CDR3. V and J are TRBV30 and TRBJ1-1; possible D gene TRBD1, 5 bases. Trimming cost V 1 base and J 4 bases, with 10 bases left between them. The CDR3 is made up of 13 amino acids. CDR1 is GTSNPN and CDR2 is SVGIG in the germline V gene (reference sequence). The CDR3 DNA reads TGTGCCTGGAGTGCTCAGGGAGGCACTGAAGCTTTCTTT. Translated: CAWSAQGGTEAFF.

DNA of the CDR3: TGCGCCAGCAGCCAAGATACTAGCGGATTCTACAATGAGCAGTTCTTC. This codes for CASSQDTSGFYNEQFF. The rearrangement uses TRBV4-1 and TRBJ2-1, with 8 bases matching TRBD2. There are 16 residues in the CDR3. Germline CDR1 reads MGHRA; CDR2 reads YSYEKL. V was clipped by 0 bases and J by 3 bases; unmatched bases: 4.

This sequence joins TRBV25-1 and TRBJ2-1; 11 bases fit TRBD2. V trimming: 5 bases; J trimming: 6 bases; junction bases outside the gene matches: 9. CDR1 and CDR2 from the germline V gene are MGHDK and SYGVNS. This CDR3 has 16 amino acids. This CDR3 is CASSKGRSGGANEQFF. The CDR3 nucleotides are TGTGCCAGCAGTAAGGGACGTAGCGGGGGGGCCAATGAGCAGTTCTTC. Full variable domain (missing parts from reference TRBV25-1 and TRBJ2-1): EADIYQTPRYLVIGTGKKITLECSQTMGHDKMYWYQQDPGMELHLIHYSYGVNSTEKGDLSSESTVSRIRTEHFPLTLESARPSHTSQYLCASSKGRSGGANEQFFGPGTRLTVL.

The chain uses TRBV5-4 and TRBJ2-3; the D gene is possibly TRBD2 (6 bases). Per germline, CDR1 SGHNT and CDR2 YYREEE (reference sequence). V was trimmed by 1 base and J by 4 bases, leaving 10 bases between them. This CDR3 has 14 residues. The CDR3 reads CASSLKLASDTQYF. The CDR3, as DNA: TGTGCCAGCAGCTTGAAACTAGCTTCAGATACGCAGTATTTT.

The V call is TRBV6-1, the J call TRBJ1-1, with 10 bases identical to TRBD1. Trimming at V came to 5 bases and at J to 8 bases, leaving 8 bases not matched to a gene. Germline V gene lookup returns CDR1 MNHNS and CDR2 SASEGT. The CDR3 runs 14 residues. CDR3: CASSSGQGIYEAFF. The CDR3 DNA reads as TGTGCCAGCAGTTCGGGACAGGGGATCTACGAAGCTTTCTTT.